Listed below are T cell receptor beta chains from one sample, sequenced in a study of T cells in Graves' hyperthyroidism and ophthalmopathy. TCRdb itself ran the multiplex PCR reads through MiXCR, one entry per CDR3 protein. The sample has fewer than 900,000 distinct CDR3 sequences, about a sixth seen once. Sample: blood. The receptor source for this set is a man between 18 and 35 years old with Graves' hyperthyroidism. The CDR3 runs from the conserved cysteine through the conserved F or W. Each record gives: clone size, D gene, J gene, V gene, CDR3 protein, CDR3 DNA. The D gene is left open where the match is weak. Rows may omit the clone size; those that give it use once, few, many or a size class.

few,-,TRBJ2-3,TRBV6-1,CASSPKQSSDTQYF,TGTGCCAGCAGTCCAAAACAATCGTCAGATACGCAGTATTTT
few,TRBD1,TRBJ1-2,TRBV30,CAWIGQGGYGYTF,TGTGCCTGGATTGGACAGGGAGGGTATGGCTACACCTTC
few,TRBD2,TRBJ2-5,TRBV5-1,CASSPPGLEGTQYF,TGCGCCAGCAGCCCGCCGGGACTAGAAGGGACCCAGTACTTC
-,-,TRBJ2-7,TRBV9,CASGQGSVSYEQYF,TGTGCCAGCGGCCAGGGGTCGGTCTCCTACGAGCAGTACTTC
many,-,TRBJ2-3,TRBV11-2,CASSLDRPSTDTQYF,TGTGCCAGCAGCTTAGATCGGCCAAGCACAGATACGCAGTATTTT
-,TRBD2,TRBJ2-1,TRBV6-2/TRBV6-3,CASSYSAGLAGGNEQFF,TGTGCCAGCAGTTACTCGGCTGGACTAGCGGGAGGTAATGAGCAGTTCTTC
-,TRBD1,TRBJ1-3,TRBV10-3,CAISEGQVSGNTIYF,TGTGCCATCAGTGAGGGACAGGTCTCTGGAAACACCATATATTTT
-,-,TRBJ1-2,TRBV27,CASSSGLYGYTF,TGTGCCAGCAGTTCAGGCCTCTATGGCTACACCTTC
-,-,TRBJ1-2,TRBV6-1,CASSYRTGTGYGYTF,TGTGCCAGCAGCTACCGGACCGGGACTGGCTATGGCTACACCTTC
-,-,TRBJ2-3,TRBV11-3,CASSSRVLDTQYF,TGTGCCAGCAGCTCGAGGGTTTTAGATACGCAGTATTTT
few,TRBD2,TRBJ2-7,TRBV11-1,CASSVAGLYEQYF,TGTGCCAGCAGTGTAGCGGGGCTATACGAGCAGTACTTC
many,-,TRBJ2-1,TRBV18,CASSPVALLDEQFF,TGTGCCAGCTCACCAGTAGCCTTGTTAGATGAGCAGTTCTTC
many,TRBD2,TRBJ2-3,TRBV11-2,CASRAIAGGGVNTDTQYF,TGTGCCAGCAGGGCAATAGCGGGAGGCGGGGTTAACACAGATACGCAGTATTTT
many,-,TRBJ2-5,TRBV29-1,CSVGVQETQYF,TGCAGCGTTGGGGTACAAGAGACCCAGTACTTC
few,-,TRBJ2-7,TRBV7-9,CASSLFTGYEQYF,TGTGCCAGCAGCTTATTCACAGGCTACGAGCAGTACTTC
-,-,TRBJ1-1,TRBV6-4,CASSDSWGTEAFF,TGTGCCAGCAGTGACTCATGGGGGACTGAAGCTTTCTTT
few,TRBD2,TRBJ2-7,TRBV27,CASSLFSGMSYEQYF,TGTGCCAGCAGTTTATTTAGCGGGATGTCCTACGAGCAGTACTTC
many,-,TRBJ1-1,TRBV3-1,CASSHRDAANTEAFF,TGTGCCAGCAGCCACAGGGATGCCGCGAACACTGAAGCTTTCTTT
few,-,TRBJ1-2,TRBV20-1,CSARARQGGYTF,TGCAGTGCTAGGGCCCGTCAGGGTGGCTACACCTTC
few,-,TRBJ2-3,TRBV2,CASNDKGITDTQYF,TGTGCCAGCAACGACAAGGGCATCACAGATACGCAGTATTTT
many,TRBD2,TRBJ2-7,TRBV20-1,CSARRTTSGPDRNYEQYF,TGCAGTGCTCGGCGAACTACTAGCGGGCCAGATAGAAACTACGAGCAGTACTTC
-,-,TRBJ2-1,TRBV9,CASSGPTLPSSYNEQFF,TGTGCCAGCAGCGGCCCCACGCTCCCAAGCTCCTACAATGAGCAGTTCTTC
-,-,TRBJ1-1,TRBV2,CASMLQGTEAFF,TGTGCCAGCATGCTGCAGGGGACTGAAGCTTTCTTT
many,TRBD1,TRBJ2-3,TRBV2,CASKSYWDRGADTQYF,TGTGCCAGCAAAAGCTATTGGGACAGGGGTGCAGATACGCAGTATTTT
few,-,TRBJ2-5,TRBV7-3,CAGSDPIWTQYF,TGTGCCGGATCGGACCCGATATGGACCCAGTACTTC
many,-,TRBJ2-3,TRBV12-3/TRBV12-4,CASSSHRAAGLPSTDTQYF,TGTGCCAGCAGTTCCCACCGGGCCGCGGGACTCCCTAGCACAGATACGCAGTATTTT
many,-,TRBJ2-5,TRBV3-1,CASSQASEETQYF,TGTGCCAGCAGCCAGGCTTCCGAAGAGACCCAGTACTTC
few,-,TRBJ1-6,TRBV15,CATSRDVGSSYNSPLHF,TGTGCCACCAGCAGAGATGTGGGGAGCTCCTATAATTCACCCCTCCACTTT
many,TRBD2,TRBJ2-1,TRBV7-2,CASSLIPGTSARLGSYNEQFF,TGTGCCAGCAGCCTGATACCCGGGACTAGCGCTAGGCTGGGCTCCTACAATGAGCAGTTCTTC
many,-,TRBJ2-7,TRBV30,CAWRAGVYEQYF,TGTGCCTGGAGGGCAGGGGTCTACGAGCAGTACTTC
many,TRBD2,TRBJ2-5,TRBV28,CASSLSAGVSWYF,TGTGCCAGCAGTTTATCGGCGGGAGTAAGTTGGTACTTC
many,-,TRBJ2-2,TRBV12-3/TRBV12-4,CASSLARPGTGELFF,TGTGCCAGCAGTTTAGCCAGGCCCGGCACCGGGGAGCTGTTTTTT
few,TRBD2,TRBJ2-7,TRBV27,CASSTAGTILDEQYF,TGTGCCAGCAGTACCGCCGGGACTATCCTCGACGAGCAGTACTTC
many,TRBD2,TRBJ2-1,TRBV12-3/TRBV12-4,CASSFAREGRRGEQFF,TGTGCCAGCAGTTTTGCGCGGGAGGGGAGGAGGGGTGAGCAGTTCTTC
-,-,TRBJ2-5,TRBV11-2,CASSLYQGETQYF,TGTGCCAGCAGCTTATACCAAGGGGAGACCCAGTACTTC
few,-,TRBJ2-3,TRBV27,CAAPDTQYF,TGTGCCGCACCAGATACGCAGTATTTT
few,-,TRBJ1-2,TRBV19,CASSIDKTARGLYGYTF,TGTGCCAGTAGTATAGATAAGACAGCGAGGGGCCTCTATGGCTACACCTTC
-,-,TRBJ2-7,TRBV4-3,CASPPVSYEQYF,TGCGCCAGTCCCCCCGTCTCCTACGAGCAGTACTTC
many,TRBD2,TRBJ2-5,TRBV20-1,CSGIKAGRETQYF,TGCAGTGGAATAAAAGCGGGGAGAGAGACCCAGTACTTC
many,-,TRBJ2-3,TRBV5-1,CASSSEPLAGMDTQYF,TGCGCCAGCAGCTCAGAGCCCCTGGCCGGAATGGATACGCAGTATTTT
-,-,TRBJ2-1,TRBV25-1,CASSTRDALSNEQFF,TGTGCCAGCAGTACACGGGACGCCCTCTCCAATGAGCAGTTCTTC
-,TRBD2,TRBJ2-3,TRBV28,CASSLLGLAGDGDTQYF,TGTGCCAGCAGTTTGCTGGGACTAGCGGGAGACGGAGATACGCAGTATTTT
many,TRBD2,TRBJ2-1,TRBV3-1,CASMVAGNNEQFF,TGTGCCAGCATGGTAGCGGGAAACAATGAGCAGTTCTTC
-,TRBD2,TRBJ2-5,TRBV11-1,CASSSPSGSQETQYF,TGTGCCAGCAGCTCGCCTAGCGGCTCTCAAGAGACCCAGTACTTC
-,-,TRBJ1-5,TRBV5-8,CASSFEGRFLPQHF,TGTGCCAGCAGCTTCGAGGGTCGGTTCTTGCCCCAGCATTTT
many,TRBD1,TRBJ2-3,TRBV2,CASSENRGTDTQYF,TGTGCCAGCAGTGAAAACAGGGGTACAGATACGCAGTATTTT